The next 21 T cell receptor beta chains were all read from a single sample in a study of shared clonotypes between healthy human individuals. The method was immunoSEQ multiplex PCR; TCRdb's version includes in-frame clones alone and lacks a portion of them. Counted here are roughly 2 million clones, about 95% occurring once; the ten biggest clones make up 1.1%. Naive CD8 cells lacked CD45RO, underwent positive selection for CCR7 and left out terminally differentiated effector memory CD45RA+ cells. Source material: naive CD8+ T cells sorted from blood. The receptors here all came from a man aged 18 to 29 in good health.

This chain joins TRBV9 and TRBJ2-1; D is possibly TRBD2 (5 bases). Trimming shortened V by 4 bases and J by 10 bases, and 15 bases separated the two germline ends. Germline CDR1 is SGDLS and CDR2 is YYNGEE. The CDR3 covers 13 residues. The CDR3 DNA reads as TGTGCCAGCAGCCCCCAGAGGGCCGACGAGCAGTTCTTC. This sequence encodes CASSPQRADEQFF. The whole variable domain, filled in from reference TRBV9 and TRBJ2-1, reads DSGVTQTPKHLITATGQRVTLRCSPRSGDLSVYWYQQSLDQGLQFLIQYYNGEERAKGNILERFSAQQFPDLHSELNLSSLELGDSALYFCASSPQRADEQFFGPGTRLTVL.

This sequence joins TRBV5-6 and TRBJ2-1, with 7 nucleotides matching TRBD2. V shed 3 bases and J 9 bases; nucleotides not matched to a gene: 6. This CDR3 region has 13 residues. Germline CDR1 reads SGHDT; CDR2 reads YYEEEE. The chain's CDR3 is CASSSWDYFEQFF. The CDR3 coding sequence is TGTGCCAGCAGCTCTTGGGACTACTTTGAGCAGTTCTTC.

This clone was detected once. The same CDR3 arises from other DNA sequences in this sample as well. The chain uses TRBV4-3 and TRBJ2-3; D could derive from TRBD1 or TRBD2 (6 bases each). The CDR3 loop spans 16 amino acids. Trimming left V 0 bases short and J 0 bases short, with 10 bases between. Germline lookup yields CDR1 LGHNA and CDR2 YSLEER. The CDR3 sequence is CASSQDGGGSTDTQYF. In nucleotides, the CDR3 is TGCGCCAGCAGCCAAGACGGAGGGGGGAGCACAGATACGCAGTATTTT.

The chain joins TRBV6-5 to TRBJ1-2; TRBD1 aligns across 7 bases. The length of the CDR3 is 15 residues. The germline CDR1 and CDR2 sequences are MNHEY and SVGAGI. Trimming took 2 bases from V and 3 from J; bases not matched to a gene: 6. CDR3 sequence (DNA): TGTGCCAGCAGTTACGGACAGGCTTGGGACTATGGCTACACCTTC. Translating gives CASSYGQAWDYGYTF.

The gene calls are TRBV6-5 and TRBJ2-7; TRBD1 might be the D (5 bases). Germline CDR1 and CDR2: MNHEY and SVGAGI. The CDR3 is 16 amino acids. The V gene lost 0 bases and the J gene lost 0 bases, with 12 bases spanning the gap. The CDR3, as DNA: TGTGCCAGCAGTTACTCGAGACAGTCGCTCTCCTACGAGCAGTACTTC. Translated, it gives CASSYSRQSLSYEQYF.

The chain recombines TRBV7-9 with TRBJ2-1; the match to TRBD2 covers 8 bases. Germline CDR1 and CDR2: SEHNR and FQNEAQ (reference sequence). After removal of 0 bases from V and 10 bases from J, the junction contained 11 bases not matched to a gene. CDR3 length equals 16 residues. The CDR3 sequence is CASSLALAGGVGEQFF. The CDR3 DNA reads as TGTGCCAGCAGCTTAGCGCTGGCGGGAGGAGTAGGGGAGCAGTTCTTC.

Here the CDR3 reads CASSITGQGADTQYF. The CDR3 DNA reads as TGTGCCAGTAGTATTACGGGCCAGGGAGCAGATACGCAGTATTTT. The chain recombines TRBV19 with TRBJ2-3; the D call may be TRBD1 or TRBD2 (5 bases each). The CDR3 runs 15 residues. V lost 3 bases and J 4 bases, leaving 14 bases between the germline ends. CDR1 and CDR2 (germline): LNHDA, SQIVND (reference sequence).

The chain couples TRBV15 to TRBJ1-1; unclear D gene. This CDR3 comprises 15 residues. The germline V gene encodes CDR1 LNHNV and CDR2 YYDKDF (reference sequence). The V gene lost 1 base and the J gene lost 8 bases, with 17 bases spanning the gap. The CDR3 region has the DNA TGTGCCACCAGCAGAGTCTCGCCAGGCGTACACGAAGCTTTCTTT. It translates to CATSRVSPGVHEAFF.

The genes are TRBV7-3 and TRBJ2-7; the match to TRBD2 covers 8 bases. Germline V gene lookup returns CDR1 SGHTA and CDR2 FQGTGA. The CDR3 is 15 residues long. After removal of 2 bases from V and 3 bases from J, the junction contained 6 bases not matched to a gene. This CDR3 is CASSLGAGALYEQYF. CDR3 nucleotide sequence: TGTGCCAGCAGCTTAGGAGCGGGGGCTCTCTACGAGCAGTACTTC.

The CDR3 DNA follows: TGTGCCAGCAGCGAAGGACGCAGTCGTTACTATGGCTACACCTTC. Amino acids: CASSEGRSRYYGYTF. This rearrangement joins TRBV11-2 to TRBJ1-2; unclear D gene. The germline V gene has CDR1 SGHAT and CDR2 FQNNGV. This CDR3 has 15 amino acids. Trimming pared 5 bases from V and 3 bases from J, leaving 16 bases between.

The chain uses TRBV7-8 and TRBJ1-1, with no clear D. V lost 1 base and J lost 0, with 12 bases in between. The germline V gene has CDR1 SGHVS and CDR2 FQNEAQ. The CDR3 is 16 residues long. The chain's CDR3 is CASSLGPSRLNTEAFF. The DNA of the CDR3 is TGTGCCAGCAGCTTAGGTCCAAGCAGGTTGAACACTGAAGCTTTCTTT. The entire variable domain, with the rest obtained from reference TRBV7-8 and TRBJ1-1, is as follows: GAGVSQSPRYKVAKRGQDVALRCDPISGHVSLFWYQQALGQGPEFLTYFQNEAQLDKSGLPSDRFFAERPEGSVSTLKIQRTQQEDSAVYLCASSLGPSRLNTEAFFGQGTRLTVV.

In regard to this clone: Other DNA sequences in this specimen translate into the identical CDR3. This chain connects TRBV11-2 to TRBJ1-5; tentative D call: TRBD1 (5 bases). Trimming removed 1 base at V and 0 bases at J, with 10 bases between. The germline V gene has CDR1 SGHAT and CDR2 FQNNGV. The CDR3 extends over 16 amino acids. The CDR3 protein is CASSLGQGDSNQPQHF. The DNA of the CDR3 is TGTGCCAGCAGCTTAGGTCAGGGAGATAGCAATCAGCCCCAGCATTTT.

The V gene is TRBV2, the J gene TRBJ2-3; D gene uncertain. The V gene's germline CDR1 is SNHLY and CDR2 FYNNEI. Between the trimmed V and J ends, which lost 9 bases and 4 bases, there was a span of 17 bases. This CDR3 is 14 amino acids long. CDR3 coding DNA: TGTGCCAGAGCCGGGTTAGCTCCCTCAGATACGCAGTATTTT. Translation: CARAGLAPSDTQYF.

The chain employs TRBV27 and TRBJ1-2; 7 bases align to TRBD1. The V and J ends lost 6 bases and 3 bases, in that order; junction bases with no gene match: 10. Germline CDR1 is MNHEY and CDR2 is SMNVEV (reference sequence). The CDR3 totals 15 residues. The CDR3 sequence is CASSPRGGLDYGYTF. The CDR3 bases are TGTGCCAGCAGCCCCAGGGGGGGCTTGGACTATGGCTACACCTTC.

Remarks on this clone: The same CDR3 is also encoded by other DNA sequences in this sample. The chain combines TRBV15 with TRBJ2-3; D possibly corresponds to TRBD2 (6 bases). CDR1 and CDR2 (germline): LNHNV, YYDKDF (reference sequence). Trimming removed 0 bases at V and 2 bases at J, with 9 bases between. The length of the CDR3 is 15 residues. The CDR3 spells CATSRDGGSTDTQYF. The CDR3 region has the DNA TGTGCCACCAGCAGAGATGGAGGGTCCACAGATACGCAGTATTTT.

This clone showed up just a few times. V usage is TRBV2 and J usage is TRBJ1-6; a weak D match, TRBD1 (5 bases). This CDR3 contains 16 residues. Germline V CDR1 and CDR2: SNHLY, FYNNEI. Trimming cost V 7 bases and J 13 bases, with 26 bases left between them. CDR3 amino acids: CASKSTSGGAGSPLHF. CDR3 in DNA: TGTGCCAGCAAGAGTACGTCAGGCGGGGCCGGGTCCCCCCTCCACTTT.

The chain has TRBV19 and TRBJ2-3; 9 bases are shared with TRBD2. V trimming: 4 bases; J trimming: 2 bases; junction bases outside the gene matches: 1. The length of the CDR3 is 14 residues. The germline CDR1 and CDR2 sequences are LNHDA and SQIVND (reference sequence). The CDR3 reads CASSRLADTDTQYF. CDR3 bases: TGTGCCAGTAGTAGACTAGCGGACACAGATACGCAGTATTTT.

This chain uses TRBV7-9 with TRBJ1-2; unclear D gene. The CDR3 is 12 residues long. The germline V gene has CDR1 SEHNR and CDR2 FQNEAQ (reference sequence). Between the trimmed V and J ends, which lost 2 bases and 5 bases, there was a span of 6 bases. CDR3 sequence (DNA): TGTGCCAGCAGCTTATTGGTTTATGGCTACACCTTC. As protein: CASSLLVYGYTF.

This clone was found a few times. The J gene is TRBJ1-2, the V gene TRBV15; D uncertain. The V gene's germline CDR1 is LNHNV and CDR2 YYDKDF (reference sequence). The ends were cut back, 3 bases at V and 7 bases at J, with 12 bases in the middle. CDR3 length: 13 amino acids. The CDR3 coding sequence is TGTGCCACCAGCAGCTCGGGGAGTCCTGGCTACACCTTC. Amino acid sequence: CATSSSGSPGYTF.

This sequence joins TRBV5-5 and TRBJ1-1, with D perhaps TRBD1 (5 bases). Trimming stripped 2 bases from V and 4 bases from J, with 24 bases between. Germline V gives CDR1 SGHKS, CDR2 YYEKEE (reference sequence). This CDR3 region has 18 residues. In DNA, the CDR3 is TGTGCCAGCAGCTTACGCTCAGGGTTAGATGGATCACGCACTGAAGCTTTCTTT. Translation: CASSLRSGLDGSRTEAFF.

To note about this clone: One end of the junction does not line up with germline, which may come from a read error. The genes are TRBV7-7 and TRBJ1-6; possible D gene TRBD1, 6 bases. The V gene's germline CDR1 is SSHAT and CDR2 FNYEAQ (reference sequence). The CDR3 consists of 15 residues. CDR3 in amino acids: CASSYPQGMGSPLHF. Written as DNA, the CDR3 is TGTGCTAGCAGCTACCCCCAGGGGATGGGTTCACCCCTCCACTTT.